This T cell receptor beta chain appears in the sequencing data of a study of PD-L1 blockade in urothelial cancer. Study details: Twenty-five of the 29 patients were men with bladder-origin urothelial cancer. Researchers looked at the blood 3 weeks (second dose) and 6 weeks after treatment began. Median blood clonality was around 0.08, with tens of thousands of unique TCRs.

Sequencing used immunoSEQ multiplex PCR; TCRdb keeps in-frame clones, though not all of them. The sample holds 87,000 or so clones; 84% are singletons and the top ten take 2% to 2.5%. The germline gives CDR1 SGHKS, CDR2 YYEKEE (reference sequence). Trimming removed 4 bases from V and 4 bases from J; junction bases left unmatched: 8. The CDR3 is 15 residues long. Time point defined: pretreatment peripheral blood. V is TRBV5-5 and J is TRBJ2-5; 9 nucleotides match TRBD1. Sample: PBMCs, taken around atezolizumab (anti-PD-L1) treatment. The TCR originated in a man aged 55 to 70 with urothelial cancer. CDR3 in amino acids: CASSLTGGVLETQYF. The CDR3 DNA reads as TGTGCCAGCAGCCTTACAGGGGGCGTATTAGAGACCCAGTACTTC.